This T cell receptor (beta chain) was sequenced during a study of cytomegalovirus exposure and HLA in healthy donors. About the study: The 90 to 150 validation repertoires used the same platform as the roughly 720 first-cohort repertoires (as reported by a later analysis).

Points on this clone: The antigen remains unidentified.

Findings and limits, study-wide: Whilst most TCR sequences proved rare, a subset of public TCRs occurred across many donors. Diagnosis of cytomegalovirus status made by the classifier reportedly showed high specificity and sensitivity.

Generated by immunoSEQ multiplex PCR, the TCRdb table keeps only in-frame clones and is missing some. Among 220,000 or so clones listed, roughly 83% were seen once. The sequencing input was PBMCs. The clonotype originates from a young woman in good health and CMV-seropositive.

The CDR3 region has the DNA TGTGCCAGCTACGAGCAGTACTTC. This gives the protein CASYEQYF. This chain joins TRBV27 and TRBJ2-7; D is ambiguous. The CDR3 runs to 8 residues. CDR1 and CDR2 from the germline V gene are MNHEY and SMNVEV (reference sequence). Trimming took 8 bases from V and 4 from J, leaving 0 bases between them.